Here is one T cell receptor (beta chain) with its context. Its specificity is unknown. The survey-level immunoSEQ assay was used. The data were produced by immunoSEQ multiplex PCR, yet TCRdb's version contains in-frame clones alone and is incomplete. The sample records 95,000 to 100,000 clones, around 72% being singletons. The record originates from a study of fetal regulatory T cell absence and autoimmunity. Study-wide findings and caveats: Pancreas and cord blood did not differ much in TRB family usage. Compared with cord blood, pancreas showed oligoclonal TCR enrichment, some clones over 80-fold. The oligoclonal enrichment was interpreted as supporting antigen-driven pancreatic autoimmunity before birth in IPEX syndrome.

The CDR3 totals 16 residues. In germline, CDR1 is MGHRA, CDR2 YSYEKL. J lost 4 bases, V lost 0 bases, and 9 bases had no gene match. Sequencing was performed on pancreas tissue. This chain joins TRBV4-1 and TRBJ2-7, with 7 nucleotides matching TRBD1. This clonotype was sampled from a male donor with IPEX syndrome. For the CDR3, the DNA is TGCGCCAGCAGCCAAGAATTTAAGGGGGCAAGGTACGAGCAGTACTTC. The encoded protein is CASSQEFKGARYEQYF.